The clone carrying this T cell receptor (beta chain) was counted at least ten times. The record originates from a study of molecular identifiers for immune sequencing clone quantification. This CDR3 region has 19 residues. The V gene lost 5 bases and the J gene lost 2 bases, with 22 bases spanning the gap. TCRdb processed the PCR reads anew with MiXCR; each CDR3 protein has one entry. The sample has approximately 680,000 distinct CDR3 sequences, around 25% seen once. This clonotype was obtained from a human donor in good health. Some libraries in this study had Jurkat cell RNA spiked in. Sequenced: naive CD8+ T cells from blood, with Jurkat cell RNA spiked in. Subset: FACS-sorted CD8+CD4-CCR7+CD45RA+ naive T cells. The chain employs TRBV12-3 or TRBV12-4 and TRBJ2-6; D might be TRBD1 (6 bases). The CDR3 spells CASSPFGVGAQTGANVLTF. The CDR3 DNA sequence: TGTGCCAGCAGTCCCTTCGGGGTGGGGGCGCAGACTGGGGCCAACGTCCTGACTTTC.